This TCR beta chain was documented in a study of T cell repertoires in cytomegalovirus infection. TCRdb itself ran the reads through MiXCR, one entry per CDR3 protein. Altogether approximately 500,000 distinct CDR3 sequences are present, 16% being singletons, with the ten largest covering about 24%. This clonotype showed up many times. The germline V gene has CDR1 SNHLY and CDR2 FYNNEI. V shed 10 bases and J shed 6 bases, with 27 bases lying between them. The CDR3 is 17 residues long. The TCR was taken from a human donor in good health (CMV status not recorded). Some clones in this sample may be carry-over from other donors' samples. The sequenced sample was CD8+ T cells from PBMCs. The chain has TRBV2 and TRBJ1-4, with D uncertain. CDR3 protein: CAISRVGETMSDEKLFF. CDR3 DNA sequence: TGTGCCATCTCCCGGGTTGGGGAGACTATGTCCGATGAAAAACTGTTTTTT.